Below, one TCR beta chain is given with its context. An end of the junction differs from the germline gene, which may be a read error. Primers included in the PCR were 60 Vbeta and 13 Jbeta primers. The assay was immunoSEQ multiplex PCR, and TCRdb's table has in-frame clones only and misses some. The sample holds about 140,000 clones; over 65% are singletons and the top ten take approximately 1.8%. These data are taken from a study of cytomegalovirus exposure and HLA in healthy donors. Study in general: Among 150 million to 200 million T cells, an earlier analysis found 95 million to 140 million unique TCR beta sequences.

CDR1 and CDR2 (germline): LNHNV, YYDKDF (reference sequence). This CDR3 spans 15 amino acids. This clonotype originated in a woman aged 25-40 years in good health and CMV-seronegative. The V call is TRBV15, the J call TRBJ1-2; a possible D gene is TRBD1 (6 bases). The material sequenced was PBMCs. CDR3 nucleotide sequence: TGTGCCACCAGCAGAGACCCAGGACAGCTCTTCGGCTACGCCTTC. Translation gives CATSRDPGQLFGYAF.